Described below is a single TCR beta chain sequence and its context. V was clipped by 4 bases and J by 5 bases, with 22 bases between them. The CDR3 length is 16 residues. CDR1 is SGDLS, CDR2 YYNGEE, per germline. How the authors handled the data: The assay estimated nucleated cells by amplifying reference gene primers. Generated by immunoSEQ multiplex PCR, the TCRdb table keeps only in-frame clones and is missing some. The D gene and trimming were derived from the DNA, and the V and J assignments and clone size from that table. The data hold approximately 260,000 clones, with 80% to 90% observed a single time. This record comes from a study of blood T cell repertoires in COVID-19. The overall study: Italy, Spain and the United States were the sources of the convalescent and acute COVID-19 samples. PBMCs, B-cell-depleted T cells, or T cells provided the cDNA or gDNA that made up the material.

J is TRBJ2-7 and V is TRBV9, with D tentatively TRBD2 (6 bases). This TCR derives from a woman in her sixties or seventies with acute or convalescent COVID-19. Sequencing was done on a sample of peripheral blood. The CDR3 sequence: CASSPGRTGLLDEQYF. DNA for the CDR3: TGTGCCAGCAGCCCGGGGAGGACGGGCCTCTTGGACGAGCAGTACTTC. Full variable domain (missing parts from reference TRBV9 and TRBJ2-7): DSGVTQTPKHLITATGQRVTLRCSPRSGDLSVYWYQQSLDQGLQFLIQYYNGEERAKGNILERFSAQQFPDLHSELNLSSLELGDSALYFCASSPGRTGLLDEQYFGPGTRLTVT.